These 7 T cell receptor beta chains share one sample of origin, sequenced in a study of long-term antiretroviral therapy in people with HIV. The libraries were made with immunoSEQ v3.0 at survey level. TCRdb's table, derived via immunoSEQ multiplex PCR, lists solely in-frame clones and lacks some. Of 32,000 or so clones listed, 90% are singletons. This material consisted of unsorted PBMCs, taken 3.2 years before starting antiretroviral therapy. The receptor source for this set is a man between 50 and 59 years old with HIV.

CDR3 in amino acids: CASSSPAGGTEAFF. CDR3 DNA sequence: TGTGCCAGCAGTTCCCCAGCGGGAGGCACTGAAGCTTTCTTT. The J gene is TRBJ1-1, the V gene TRBV6-5; D gene unclear. Germline values: CDR1 MNHEY, CDR2 SVGAGI. V was clipped by 4 bases and J by 4 bases, with 13 bases between them. The CDR3 extends over 14 amino acids.

The V gene is TRBV1, the J gene TRBJ2-7; the table's D call, TRBD2, was not checked against the DNA. TRBV1 has pseudogene status. This CDR3 has 14 residues. The CDR3 region is CTSSQASRPYEQYF. The DNA of the CDR3 is TGCACCAGCAGCCAAGCTAGTAGGCCCTACGAGCAGTACTTC.

This clone was recorded only once. The chain employs TRBV20-1 and TRBJ2-7; tentative D call: TRBD2 (5 bases). V lost 5 bases and J 8 bases, leaving 13 bases between the germline ends. The CDR3 sequence is 11 residues long. Germline loops: CDR1 DFQATT, CDR2 SNEGSKA (reference sequence). The CDR3 nucleotides read TGCAGTGCTTCGGACTCAAGAAAGCAGTACTTC. Residues: CSASDSRKQYF.

This chain uses TRBV5-4 with TRBJ1-1; D not resolved. V lost 1 base and J lost 1, with 8 bases in between. The CDR3 is 14 amino acids. Germline CDR1 and CDR2: SGHNT and YYREEE (reference sequence). The CDR3 region is CASSLSVENTEAFF. CDR3 nucleotide sequence: TGTGCCAGCAGCTTGTCTGTTGAGAACACTGAAGCTTTCTTT.

The DNA for the CDR3 is TGCGCCAGCAGCTTGGAAAGTGCAGGGGATGAAAAACTGTTTTTT. Protein: CASSLESAGDEKLFF. This rearrangement joins TRBV5-1 to TRBJ1-4; perhaps TRBD1 as D (6 bases). From germline, CDR1 is SGHRS and CDR2 YFSETQ. This CDR3 region has 15 residues. V gave up 0 bases and J gave up 6 bases, with 12 bases separating them.

The gene calls are TRBV7-2 and TRBJ2-5; 11 nucleotides line up with TRBD2. J lost 5 bases, V lost 3 bases, and 8 bases had no gene match. This CDR3 is 16 amino acids long. CDR1 and CDR2 from the germline V gene are SGHTA and FQGNSA. The CDR3 bases are TGTGCCAGCAGCTTCCAATCCAGGACTAGCGGGGAGACCCAGTACTTC. Its protein is CASSFQSRTSGETQYF. The entire variable domain, with the rest obtained from reference TRBV7-2 and TRBJ2-5, is as follows: GAGVSQSPSNKVTEKGKDVELRCDPISGHTALYWYRQSLGQGLEFLIYFQGNSAPDKSGLPSDRFSAERTGGSVSTLTIQRTQQEDSAVYLCASSFQSRTSGETQYFGPGTRLLVL.

The V call is TRBV13, the J call TRBJ2-7, with 8 positions matching TRBD1. The junction had 21 bases not matched to a gene; V was cut back by 4 bases and J by 7 bases. CDR1 PRHDT and CDR2 FYEKMQ come from the germline V gene (reference sequence). The length of the CDR3 is 18 residues. The CDR3 spells CASSYGQGEVSPPGEQYF. The CDR3 region has the DNA TGTGCCAGCAGCTATGGACAGGGAGAGGTGAGCCCCCCTGGGGAGCAGTACTTC.